The clone carrying this TCR beta chain was observed once. The sample comes from a study of blood T cell repertoires in COVID-19. Those enrolled in Seattle joined during active infection and were followed longitudinally afterward. TCRdb's copy holds only in-frame clones and misses some; the assay was immunoSEQ multiplex PCR. The sample has roughly 340,000 clones, more than 80% seen once. The receptor comes from a woman in her twenties or thirties with COVID-19, enrolled during active disease. Sequencing was carried out using peripheral blood.

The CDR3 is CASSSGGGAEETQYF. CDR3 bases: TGTGCCAGCAGTTCGGGCGGGGGGGCCGAGGAGACCCAGTACTTC. The chain carries TRBV28 and TRBJ2-5; 9 bases fit TRBD2. Losses at the gene ends were 4 bases for V and 5 bases for J; bases not matched to a gene: 8. Germline V gene lookup returns CDR1 MDHEN and CDR2 SYDVKM. This CDR3 is 15 amino acids long.